The T cell receptor beta chain described here comes from a study of blood T cell repertoires in COVID-19. Study-wide background: Collection of acute and convalescent COVID-19 samples took place in the United States, Italy and Spain. Sources were T cells, B-cell-depleted T cells, or PBMCs; the material itself was cDNA or gDNA.

This clone was counted ten times or more. How the authors handled the data: Cell counts per sample came from amplifying reference gene primers. Here immunoSEQ multiplex PCR was the method, and the copy in TCRdb shows in-frame clones only, minus some. V and J calls and clone size are as listed in that table; D and trimming were resolved from the DNA. The sample records 200,000 to 250,000 clones, around 86% being singletons. This sequence was found in a woman aged 40 to 50 with acute COVID-19. Sequenced material: PBMCs or T cells enriched from blood (not recorded which).

In DNA, the CDR3 is TGTGCCAGCAGACCCCAGGGGGCTCCCTACGAGCAGTACTTC. This codes for CASRPQGAPYEQYF. The gene calls are TRBV2 and TRBJ2-7, with 8 positions matching TRBD1. This CDR3 spans 14 amino acids. The germline V gene has CDR1 SNHLY and CDR2 FYNNEI. After removal of 6 bases from V and 2 bases from J, the junction contained 6 bases not matched to a gene. The whole variable domain, filled in from reference TRBV2 and TRBJ2-7, reads EPEVTQTPSHQVTQMGQEVILRCVPISNHLYFYWYRQILGQKVEFLVSFYNNEISEKSEIFDDQFSVERPDGSNFTLKIRSTKLEDSAMYFCASRPQGAPYEQYFGPGTRLTVT.